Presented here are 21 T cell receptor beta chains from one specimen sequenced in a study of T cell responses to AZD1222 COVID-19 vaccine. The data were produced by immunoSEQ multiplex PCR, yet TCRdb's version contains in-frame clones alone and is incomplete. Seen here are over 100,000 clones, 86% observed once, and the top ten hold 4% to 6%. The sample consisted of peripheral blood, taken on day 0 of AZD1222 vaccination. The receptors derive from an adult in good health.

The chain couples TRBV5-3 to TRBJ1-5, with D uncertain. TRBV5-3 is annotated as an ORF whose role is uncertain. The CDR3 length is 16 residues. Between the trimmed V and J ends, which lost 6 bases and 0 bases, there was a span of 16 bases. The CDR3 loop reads CARTNRPTSSNQPQHF. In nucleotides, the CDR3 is TGTGCCAGAACGAACAGACCCACGTCTAGCAATCAGCCCCAGCATTTT.

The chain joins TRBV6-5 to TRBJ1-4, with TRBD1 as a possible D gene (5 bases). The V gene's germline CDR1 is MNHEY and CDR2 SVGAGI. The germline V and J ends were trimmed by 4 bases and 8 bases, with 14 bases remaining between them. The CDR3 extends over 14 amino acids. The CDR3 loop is CASSFRRGDEKLFF. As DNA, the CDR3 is TGTGCCAGCAGTTTCAGGAGAGGGGACGAAAAACTGTTTTTT.

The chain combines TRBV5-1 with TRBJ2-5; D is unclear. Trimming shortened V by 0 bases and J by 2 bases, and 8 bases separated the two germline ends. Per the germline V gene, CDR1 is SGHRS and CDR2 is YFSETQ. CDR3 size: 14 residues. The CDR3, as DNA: TGCGCCAGCAGCTTGGGACCAGAACAAGAGACCCAGTACTTC. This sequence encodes CASSLGPEQETQYF.

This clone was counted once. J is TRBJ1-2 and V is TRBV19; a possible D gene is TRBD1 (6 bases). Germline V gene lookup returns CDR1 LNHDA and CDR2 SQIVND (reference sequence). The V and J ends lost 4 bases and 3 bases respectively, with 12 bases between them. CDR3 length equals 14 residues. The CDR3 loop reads CASSTGHVDYGYTF. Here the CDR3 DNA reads TGTGCCAGTAGTACGGGACACGTGGACTATGGCTACACCTTC.

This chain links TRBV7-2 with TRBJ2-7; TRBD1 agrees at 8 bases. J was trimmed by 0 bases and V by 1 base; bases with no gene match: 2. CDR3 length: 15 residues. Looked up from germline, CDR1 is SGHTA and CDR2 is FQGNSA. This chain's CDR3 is CASSLGGQASYEQYF. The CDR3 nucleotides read TGTGCCAGCAGCTTAGGGGGACAGGCCTCCTACGAGCAGTACTTC.

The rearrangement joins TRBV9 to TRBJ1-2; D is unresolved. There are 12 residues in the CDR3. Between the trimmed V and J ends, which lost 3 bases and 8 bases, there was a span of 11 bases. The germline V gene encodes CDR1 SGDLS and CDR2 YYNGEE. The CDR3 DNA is TGTGCCAGCAGCGGGGCTCGTTTGGGCTACACCTTC. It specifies CASSGARLGYTF.

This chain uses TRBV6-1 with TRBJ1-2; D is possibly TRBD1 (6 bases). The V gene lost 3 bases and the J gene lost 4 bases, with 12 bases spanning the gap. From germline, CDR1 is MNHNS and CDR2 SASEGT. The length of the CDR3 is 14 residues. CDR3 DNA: TGTGCCAGCAGTGACGGGGGGCTGGCCTATGGCTACACCTTC. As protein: CASSDGGLAYGYTF.

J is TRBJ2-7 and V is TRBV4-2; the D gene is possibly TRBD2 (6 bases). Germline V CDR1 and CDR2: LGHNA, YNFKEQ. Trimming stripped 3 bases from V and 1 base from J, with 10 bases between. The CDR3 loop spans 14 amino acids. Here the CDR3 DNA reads TGTGCCAGCAGCCAGTCCGGGACTTCCTACGAGCAGTACTTC. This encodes CASSQSGTSYEQYF.

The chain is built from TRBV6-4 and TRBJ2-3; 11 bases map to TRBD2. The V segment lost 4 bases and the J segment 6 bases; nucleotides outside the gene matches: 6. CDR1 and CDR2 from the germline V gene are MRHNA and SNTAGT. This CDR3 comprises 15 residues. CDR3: CASSGTSGGVDTQYF. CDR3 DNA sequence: TGTGCCAGCAGTGGAACTAGCGGGGGCGTGGATACGCAGTATTTT.

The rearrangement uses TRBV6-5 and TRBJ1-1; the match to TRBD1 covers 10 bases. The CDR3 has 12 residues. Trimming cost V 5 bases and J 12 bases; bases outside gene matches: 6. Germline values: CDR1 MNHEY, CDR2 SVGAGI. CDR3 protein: CASSPGQGVTFF. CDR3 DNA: TGTGCCAGCAGTCCCGGACAGGGGGTAACTTTCTTT.

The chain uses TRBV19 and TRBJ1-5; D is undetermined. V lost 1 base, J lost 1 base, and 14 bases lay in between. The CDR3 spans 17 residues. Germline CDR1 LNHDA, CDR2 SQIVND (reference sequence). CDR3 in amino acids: CASSIGSRMSSNQPQHF. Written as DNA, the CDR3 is TGTGCCAGTAGTATAGGTTCGAGGATGTCCAGCAATCAGCCCCAGCATTTT.

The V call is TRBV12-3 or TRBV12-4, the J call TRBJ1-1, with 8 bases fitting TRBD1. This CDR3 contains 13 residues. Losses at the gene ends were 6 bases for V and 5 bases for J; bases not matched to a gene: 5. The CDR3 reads CASSLQGGTEAFF. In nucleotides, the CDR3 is TGTGCCAGCAGCTTACAGGGGGGTACTGAAGCTTTCTTT.

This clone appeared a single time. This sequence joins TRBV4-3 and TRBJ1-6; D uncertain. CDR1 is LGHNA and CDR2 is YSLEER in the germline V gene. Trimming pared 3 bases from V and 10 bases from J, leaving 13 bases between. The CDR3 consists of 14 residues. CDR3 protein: CASSQGGARSPLHF. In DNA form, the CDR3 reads TGCGCCAGCAGCCAGGGAGGTGCGAGGTCACCCCTCCACTTT.

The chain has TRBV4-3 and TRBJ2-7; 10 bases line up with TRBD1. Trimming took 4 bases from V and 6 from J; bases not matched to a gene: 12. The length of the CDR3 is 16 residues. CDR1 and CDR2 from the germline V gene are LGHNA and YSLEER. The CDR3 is CASSLSLETGGREQYF. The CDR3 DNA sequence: TGCGCCAGCAGCCTTTCCTTAGAGACAGGGGGCCGCGAGCAGTACTTC.

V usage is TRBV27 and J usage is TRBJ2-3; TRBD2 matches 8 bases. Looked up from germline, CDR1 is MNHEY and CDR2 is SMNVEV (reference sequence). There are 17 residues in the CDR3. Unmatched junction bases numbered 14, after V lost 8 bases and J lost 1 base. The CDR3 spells CASRSTKRGRRTDTQYF. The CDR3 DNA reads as TGTGCCAGCCGCTCGACCAAGCGGGGGCGTCGCACAGATACGCAGTATTTT.

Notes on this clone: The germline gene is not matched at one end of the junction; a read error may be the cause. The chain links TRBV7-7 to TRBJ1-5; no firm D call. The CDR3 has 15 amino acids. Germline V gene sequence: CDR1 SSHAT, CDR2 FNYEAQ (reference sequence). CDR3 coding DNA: TGTGCTAGCAGCCCCGGTGGCCCTGGCAATCAGCCCCAGCATTTT. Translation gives CASSPGGPGNQPQHF.

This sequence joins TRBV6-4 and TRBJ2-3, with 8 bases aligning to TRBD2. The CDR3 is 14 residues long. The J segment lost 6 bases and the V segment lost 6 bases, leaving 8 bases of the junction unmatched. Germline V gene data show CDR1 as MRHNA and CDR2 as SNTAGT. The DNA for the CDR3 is TGTGCCAGCAGGGCGGGAGGTTCCGCTGATACGCAGTATTTT. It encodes CASRAGGSADTQYF.

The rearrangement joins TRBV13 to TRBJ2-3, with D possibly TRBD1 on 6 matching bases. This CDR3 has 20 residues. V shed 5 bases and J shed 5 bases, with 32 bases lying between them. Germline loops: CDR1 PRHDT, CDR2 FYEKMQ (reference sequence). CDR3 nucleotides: TGTGCCAGCAGCGCAGCTAAAAGAGCGATGGGGGCTGGAGTGGGAGATACGCAGTATTTT. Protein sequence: CASSAAKRAMGAGVGDTQYF.

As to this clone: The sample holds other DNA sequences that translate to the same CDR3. CDR3 sequence (DNA): TGTGCCAGCAGCCAGGGCCTCCCCGGGACTGAAGCTTTCTTT. Its protein is CASSQGLPGTEAFF. The J gene is TRBJ1-1, the V gene TRBV14; D gene unclear. Germline V gene sequence: CDR1 SGHDN, CDR2 FVKESK. The CDR3 loop spans 14 amino acids. Deletions cut 3 bases from V and 5 bases from J, with 13 bases between.

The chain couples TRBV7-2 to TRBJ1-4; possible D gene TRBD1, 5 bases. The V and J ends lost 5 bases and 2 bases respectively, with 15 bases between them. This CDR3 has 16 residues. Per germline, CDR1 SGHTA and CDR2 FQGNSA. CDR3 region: CASSPRWGRTNEKLFF. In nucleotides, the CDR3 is TGTGCCAGCAGCCCTAGGTGGGGGAGGACTAATGAAAAACTGTTTTTT.

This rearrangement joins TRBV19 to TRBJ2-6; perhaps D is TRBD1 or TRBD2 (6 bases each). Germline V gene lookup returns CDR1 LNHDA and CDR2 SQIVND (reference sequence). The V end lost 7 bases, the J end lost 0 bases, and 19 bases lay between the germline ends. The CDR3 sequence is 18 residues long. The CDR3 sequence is CASNRGVFPSSGANVLTF. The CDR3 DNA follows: TGTGCCAGTAATAGGGGGGTTTTTCCGAGCTCTGGGGCCAACGTCCTGACTTTC.